This TCR beta chain was captured by sequencing in a study of naive CD8 T cells in extremely preterm neonates. Clones were read by immunoSEQ multiplex PCR, and TCRdb kept only the in-frame ones, dropping some. The repertoire has around 7,300 clones, more than 85% of them found once; the top ten carry around 0.47%. Without labor or membrane rupture, elective cesareans at roughly 37-41 weeks supplied term cord blood. CDR3 size: 15 residues. Germline CDR1 SGHAT, CDR2 FQNNGV. The V segment lost 0 bases and the J segment 2 bases; nucleotides outside the gene matches: 3. This TCR derives from a newborn in good health. Sequencing was performed on naive CD8+ T cells from cord blood. The chain couples TRBV11-2 to TRBJ1-2; the match to TRBD1 covers 7 bases. CDR3 amino acids: CASSLEGRGNYGYTF. CDR3 nucleotide sequence: TGTGCCAGCAGCTTAGAGGGCAGGGGGAACTATGGCTACACCTTC.